Following are 31 T cell receptor beta chains from one sample sequenced in a study of blood T cell repertoires in COVID-19. Sequencing used immunoSEQ multiplex PCR; TCRdb keeps in-frame clones, though not all of them. The table lists roughly 72,000 clones, 75% to 90% of them singletons. The sample taken for sequencing was peripheral blood. These receptors came from a human donor in a cohort sampled during active COVID-19.

The chain uses TRBV6-5 and TRBJ1-4; D gene ambiguous. Deletions cut 2 bases from V and 2 bases from J, with 9 bases between. CDR3 length: 15 residues. The germline gives CDR1 MNHEY, CDR2 SVGAGI. The chain's CDR3 is CASSYRRRTNEKLFF. As DNA, the CDR3 is TGTGCCAGCAGTTACCGGCGCAGGACTAATGAAAAACTGTTTTTT.

This chain uses TRBV12-3 or TRBV12-4 with TRBJ2-7; 9 bases agree with TRBD2. Trimming removed 6 bases from V and 2 bases from J; junction bases left unmatched: 2. This CDR3 contains 13 residues. In nucleotides, the CDR3 is TGTGCCAGCAGGACTAGCGGTACCTACGAGCAGTACTTC. This gives the protein CASRTSGTYEQYF.

The chain uses TRBV18 and TRBJ2-3; a possible D gene is TRBD1 (5 bases). Between the trimmed V and J ends, which lost 2 bases and 4 bases, there was a span of 13 bases. The CDR3 sequence is 15 residues long. Per germline, CDR1 KGHSH and CDR2 LQKENI. Here the CDR3 DNA reads TGTGCCAGCTCACCAGGCGGCAGGGCTCCAGATACGCAGTATTTT. Translating gives CASSPGGRAPDTQYF.

The chain is built from TRBV7-3 and TRBJ2-7; tentatively, D is TRBD2 (5 bases). This CDR3 has 13 residues. Germline lookup yields CDR1 SGHTA and CDR2 FQGTGA. V gave up 3 bases and J gave up 5 bases, with 11 bases separating them. CDR3 protein: CASSFSSGDEQYF. In DNA form, the CDR3 reads TGTGCCAGCAGCTTTTCCTCCGGGGACGAGCAGTACTTC.

About this clone: Other DNA sequences of this sample code for an identical CDR3. The chain joins TRBV30 to TRBJ2-7; 9 bases match TRBD2. The CDR3 totals 21 residues. CDR1 GTSNPN and CDR2 SVGIG come from the germline V gene (reference sequence). Trimming took 0 bases from V and 3 from J; bases not matched to a gene: 24. CDR3: CAWSVLRCGGGLNCGLYEQYF. Here the CDR3 DNA reads TGTGCCTGGAGTGTATTACGTTGCGGGGGGGGGCTCAACTGCGGGCTCTACGAGCAGTACTTC.

V usage is TRBV19 and J usage is TRBJ2-7, with D perhaps TRBD1 (6 bases). The V end was cut by 3 bases, the J end by 3 bases, with 18 bases between. Germline lookup yields CDR1 LNHDA and CDR2 SQIVND (reference sequence). This CDR3 comprises 16 residues. The CDR3 sequence is CASSIGAGGYVYEQYF. CDR3 DNA sequence: TGTGCCAGTAGTATTGGAGCTGGGGGCTACGTCTACGAGCAGTACTTC.

The chain links TRBV6-5 to TRBJ2-5, with no clear D. CDR1 is MNHEY, CDR2 SVGAGI, per germline. The CDR3 has 15 residues. V lost 6 bases to trimming and J lost 3 bases, with 17 bases between them. The chain's CDR3 is CASRLPDSAEETQYF. The CDR3 DNA reads as TGTGCCAGCAGACTCCCCGACTCAGCTGAAGAGACCCAGTACTTC.

The chain employs TRBV6-5 and TRBJ2-5, with TRBD2 as a possible D gene (5 bases). CDR1 MNHEY and CDR2 SVGAGI come from the germline V gene. The germline V and J ends were trimmed by 6 bases and 7 bases, with 9 bases remaining between them. The CDR3 length is 11 residues. CDR3 in DNA: TGTGCCAGCAGGTCGGCGGGGACCCAGTACTTC. Translated, it gives CASRSAGTQYF.

This chain connects TRBV27 to TRBJ2-7; 9 bases fit TRBD1. CDR3 length: 14 residues. After removal of 6 bases from V and 3 bases from J, the junction contained 6 bases not matched to a gene. The germline gives CDR1 MNHEY, CDR2 SMNVEV (reference sequence). CDR3 sequence reads: CASSPTGGGYEQYF. CDR3 sequence (DNA): TGTGCCAGCAGCCCAACAGGGGGCGGCTACGAGCAGTACTTC.

The rearrangement joins TRBV24-1 to TRBJ2-1, with a possible D match to TRBD2 (5 bases). The CDR3 contains 15 residues. Trimming left V 0 bases short and J 7 bases short, with 12 bases between. From germline, CDR1 is KGHDR and CDR2 SFDVKD. The CDR3, as DNA: TGTGCCACCAGTGATTTGGACGGGAATAAGAATGAGCAGTTCTTC. Translated: CATSDLDGNKNEQFF.

This clone showed up just a few times. The CDR3 coding sequence is TGTGCCAGCAGTCTAGGAGGCAGGTTTTACGAGCAGTACTTC. Translating it yields CASSLGGRFYEQYF. The chain uses TRBV28 and TRBJ2-7, with D possibly being TRBD2 (5 bases). The CDR3 extends over 14 amino acids. Germline assignment: CDR1 MDHEN and CDR2 SYDVKM. With 5 bases removed from V and 4 bases from J, the gap between germline ends came to 15 bases. Using reference TRBV28 and TRBJ2-7 for the parts outside the CDR3, the full variable domain is DVKVTQSSRYLVKRTGEKVFLECVQDMDHENMFWYRQDPGLGLRLIYFSYDVKMKEKGDIPEGYSVSREKKERFSLILESASTNQTSMYLCASSLGGRFYEQYFGPGTRLTVT.

This clone has just one count. V usage is TRBV6-5 and J usage is TRBJ2-7; 11 bases are a match to TRBD1. Germline-derived CDR1 and CDR2 are MNHEY and SVGAGI. The junction had 6 bases not matched to a gene; V was cut back by 5 bases and J by 3 bases. The CDR3 runs 15 residues. The CDR3 nucleotides read TGTGCCAGCAGTATTGGACAGGGGGCTTACTACGAGCAGTACTTC. Encoded protein: CASSIGQGAYYEQYF.

This chain links TRBV7-2 with TRBJ2-5; 7 nucleotides align to TRBD2. This CDR3 contains 13 residues. V dropped 2 bases and J dropped 5; count of bases not matched to a gene: 2. Germline V gene sequence: CDR1 SGHTA, CDR2 FQGNSA. The CDR3 loop is CASSLRGEETQYF. CDR3 sequence (DNA): TGTGCCAGCAGCTTACGGGGGGAGGAGACCCAGTACTTC.

The V gene is TRBV7-9, the J gene TRBJ2-2; 8 bases are a match to TRBD1. Trimming removed 5 bases from V and 6 bases from J; junction bases left unmatched: 11. CDR3 length equals 16 residues. Germline CDR1 and CDR2: SEHNR and FQNEAQ (reference sequence). This CDR3 is CASSRRTGSISGELFF. The CDR3 DNA sequence: TGTGCCAGCAGCCGCAGGACAGGGTCGATATCCGGGGAGCTGTTTTTT.

This chain connects TRBV4-3 to TRBJ2-1; TRBD2 agrees at 15 bases. CDR3 length equals 18 residues. Per the germline V gene, CDR1 is LGHNA and CDR2 is YSLEER. Losses at the gene ends were 4 bases for V and 9 bases for J; bases not matched to a gene: 13. In DNA, the CDR3 is TGCGCCAGCAGCCTAACCAGGGCCGGGACTAGCGGGAGGACTGAGCAGTTCTTC. It is translated as CASSLTRAGTSGRTEQFF.

In nucleotides, the CDR3 is TGTGCCAGCAGCTCCTCCGGGACAGGGGGCTTTTTCAATCAGCCCCAGCATTTT. Its translation: CASSSSGTGGFFNQPQHF. V is TRBV13 and J is TRBJ1-5, with 12 bases identical to TRBD1. Germline loops: CDR1 PRHDT, CDR2 FYEKMQ (reference sequence). CDR3 length equals 18 residues. V lost 4 bases and J lost 3; bases outside the gene matches: 10.

In this sample, this clone turned up once. The chain joins TRBV14 to TRBJ2-7; 9 bases agree with TRBD1. The CDR3 consists of 14 residues. J lost 4 bases, V lost 4 bases, and 5 bases had no gene match. CDR1 and CDR2 (germline): SGHDN, FVKESK. CDR3 DNA sequence: TGTGCCAGCAGCCTCGGACAGGGGAATTACGAGCAGTACTTC. Its translation is CASSLGQGNYEQYF.

This clone was recorded only once. The CDR3 DNA follows: TGTGCCAGCAGGGGGAGTAAGGATACGCAGTATTTT. Protein: CASRGSKDTQYF. J is TRBJ2-3 and V is TRBV12-3 or TRBV12-4; D is perhaps TRBD2 (5 bases). Deletions cut 6 bases from V and 6 bases from J, with 10 bases between. The CDR3 is 12 amino acids.

V is TRBV11-2 and J is TRBJ2-5, with D tentatively TRBD2 (6 bases). Germline V CDR1 and CDR2: SGHAT, FQNNGV. V gave up 0 bases and J gave up 0 bases, with 8 bases separating them. The length of the CDR3 is 15 residues. The chain's CDR3 is CASSLELADQETQYF. DNA of the CDR3: TGTGCCAGCAGCTTAGAGTTAGCGGACCAAGAGACCCAGTACTTC.

The J gene is TRBJ1-2, the V gene TRBV9; D possibly corresponds to TRBD1 (5 bases). The CDR3 sequence is 15 residues long. With 2 bases removed from V and 2 bases from J, the gap between germline ends came to 13 bases. Germline values: CDR1 SGDLS, CDR2 YYNGEE. The CDR3 is CASSVQQGGNYGYTF. The CDR3 DNA reads as TGTGCCAGCAGCGTCCAGCAGGGTGGGAACTATGGCTACACCTTC.

This clone has just one count. The rearrangement links TRBV7-2 to TRBJ2-3; possible D gene TRBD2, 6 bases. Germline assignment: CDR1 SGHTA and CDR2 FQGNSA. The V gene lost 1 base and the J gene lost 4 bases, with 12 bases spanning the gap. This CDR3 has 15 amino acids. Written as DNA, the CDR3 is TGTGCCAGCAGCTTAGAGGTACTAGCCGCAGATACGCAGTATTTT. Encoded protein: CASSLEVLAADTQYF.

This clone was recorded once. The J gene is TRBJ2-7, the V gene TRBV7-8; 12 nucleotides match TRBD2. This CDR3 has 16 amino acids. Germline loops: CDR1 SGHVS, CDR2 FQNEAQ. Unmatched junction bases numbered 6, after V lost 2 bases and J lost 4 bases. The CDR3 nucleotides are TGTGCCAGCAGCTTAAGGACTAGCGGGAACCAATACGAGCAGTACTTC. This gives the protein CASSLRTSGNQYEQYF.

This rearrangement joins TRBV9 to TRBJ1-4, with 7 bases lining up with TRBD1. There are 14 residues in the CDR3. Germline-derived CDR1 and CDR2 are SGDLS and YYNGEE. J gave up 4 bases and V 4 bases, and 4 bases lay outside the gene matches. In DNA, the CDR3 is TGTGCCAGCAGCCGCGGGACAGTTAATGAAAAACTGTTTTTT. It yields the protein CASSRGTVNEKLFF.

This clone is a singleton in its sample. The genes are TRBV7-3 and TRBJ2-2, with 7 bases identical to TRBD2. Per the germline V gene, CDR1 is SGHTA and CDR2 is FQGTGA. The CDR3 covers 16 residues. J lost 7 bases, V lost 2 bases, and 10 bases had no gene match. This CDR3 is CASSLLLASEGGELFF. CDR3 nucleotide sequence: TGTGCCAGCAGCTTATTACTAGCGAGTGAAGGCGGGGAGCTGTTTTTT.

This chain links TRBV19 with TRBJ1-1, with D maybe TRBD1 (6 bases). The CDR3 extends over 13 amino acids. Germline values: CDR1 LNHDA, CDR2 SQIVND (reference sequence). The germline V and J ends were trimmed by 9 bases and 4 bases, with 15 bases remaining between them. This CDR3 is CASQDSLLTEAFF. In DNA, the CDR3 is TGTGCCAGCCAGGACAGTCTCCTCACTGAAGCTTTCTTT. Full variable domain (outside the CDR3, taken from reference TRBV19 and TRBJ1-1): DGGITQSPKYLFRKEGQNVTLSCEQNLNHDAMYWYRQDPGQGLRLIYYSQIVNDFQKGDIAEGYSVSREKKESFPLTVTSAQKNPTAFYLCASQDSLLTEAFFGQGTRLTVV.

The sample holds one count of this clone. The chain recombines TRBV5-1 with TRBJ2-7, with 11 bases matching TRBD1. CDR3 size: 16 residues. The ends lost 0 bases at V and 3 bases at J; junction bases unmatched: 5. CDR1 is SGHRS and CDR2 is YFSETQ in the germline V gene. CDR3 nucleotide sequence: TGCGCCAGCAGCTTGGCCGGGACAGGGGGGAACTACGAGCAGTACTTC. Translating it yields CASSLAGTGGNYEQYF.

The chain combines TRBV7-2 with TRBJ1-4, with TRBD1 matching over 10 bases. The germline V gene encodes CDR1 SGHTA and CDR2 FQGNSA. The CDR3 runs 14 residues. J gave up 5 bases and V 5 bases, and 2 bases lay outside the gene matches. For the CDR3, the DNA is TGTGCCAGCAGCCCGGGACAGGGGAATGAAAAACTGTTTTTT. As protein: CASSPGQGNEKLFF.

The chain is built from TRBV19 and TRBJ2-7; D may be TRBD1 (6 bases). CDR3 length: 12 amino acids. CDR1 is LNHDA, CDR2 SQIVND, per germline (reference sequence). V was shortened by 8 bases and J by 7 bases, with 15 bases between the two germline ends. As DNA, the CDR3 is TGTGCCAGTGGCTACTCCGGGACAGAGCAGTACTTC. Amino acids: CASGYSGTEQYF.

This sequence joins TRBV7-8 and TRBJ1-6, with TRBD1 identical over 7 bases. The CDR3 is 16 residues long. Germline-derived CDR1 and CDR2 are SGHVS and FQNEAQ. V lost 5 bases, J lost 0 bases, and 4 bases stayed unmatched. The CDR3 here is CASSPRQGSYNSPLHF. CDR3 nucleotide sequence: TGTGCCAGCAGCCCCCGACAGGGCTCCTATAATTCACCCCTCCACTTT.

V gene TRBV9 combines with J gene TRBJ2-7, with 13 bases that match TRBD2. There are 15 residues in the CDR3. The V gene end was trimmed by 4 bases and the J gene end by 4 bases; junction bases not matched to a gene: 5. Germline CDR1 is SGDLS and CDR2 is YYNGEE. CDR3 nucleotide sequence: TGTGCCAGCAGCAGGACTAGCGGGAGAGGGTACGAGCAGTACTTC. Its protein product is CASSRTSGRGYEQYF.

The chain has TRBV5-1 and TRBJ2-2, with 9 nucleotides matching TRBD2. The CDR3 is made up of 16 amino acids. Germline V CDR1 and CDR2: SGHRS, YFSETQ. V lost 1 base to trimming and J lost 7 bases; unmatched junction nucleotides: 8. The CDR3 DNA sequence: TGCGCCAGCAGCTTGATAGCGGGAGTCAATGGCGGGGAGCTGTTTTTT. Protein product: CASSLIAGVNGGELFF.